These 28 T cell receptor beta chains originate from one sample sequenced in a study of blood T cell repertoires in COVID-19. Data came from immunoSEQ multiplex PCR; TCRdb stores just in-frame clones and leaves some out. The sample has some 25,000 clones, around 89% seen once. Sample: peripheral blood. These receptors were collected from a man aged 65 to 79 with acute or convalescent COVID-19.

This clone was detected once. This chain joins TRBV7-6 and TRBJ2-2, with 7 bases matching TRBD1. Germline V gene lookup returns CDR1 SGHVS and CDR2 FNYEAQ. Trimming removed 5 bases from V and 5 bases from J; junction bases left unmatched: 2. This CDR3 is built from 13 residues. The CDR3 region has the DNA TGTGCCAGCAGCGAACAGGGGACCGGGGAGCTGTTTTTT. Protein sequence: CASSEQGTGELFF.

This sequence joins TRBV29-1 and TRBJ2-1; TRBD2 is a possible D gene (7 bases). Trimming took off 7 bases at V and 4 bases at J, with 23 bases between the two ends. The CDR3 is made up of 16 amino acids. In germline, CDR1 is SQVTM, CDR2 ANQGSEA. As DNA, the CDR3 is TGCAGCGCCGACGCGGGGGCGGTAGGGGGATACAATGAGCAGTTCTTC. It codes for CSADAGAVGGYNEQFF.

This chain connects TRBV5-4 to TRBJ1-1; D unresolved. CDR1 and CDR2 (germline): SGHNT, YYREEE (reference sequence). Trimming took off 4 bases at V and 5 bases at J, with 21 bases between the two ends. The CDR3 is 16 residues long. CDR3 DNA sequence: TGTGCCAGCAGCAAACGCCCATCCGGTACGGGGACTGAAGCTTTCTTT. As protein: CASSKRPSGTGTEAFF.

The V call is TRBV11-1, the J call TRBJ2-3; D might be TRBD1 (8 bases). The V end lost 5 bases, the J end lost 0 bases, and 15 bases lay between the germline ends. CDR3 size: 16 residues. Germline CDR1 SGHAT, CDR2 FQDESV (reference sequence). The CDR3 region is CASSPDRGLSTDTQYF. The CDR3 DNA reads TGTGCCAGCAGCCCCGACAGGGGACTAAGCACAGATACGCAGTATTTT.

Note on this clone: The sample contains more than one DNA sequence encoding this CDR3. This chain connects TRBV18 to TRBJ2-3; 12 bases fit TRBD2. The germline gives CDR1 KGHSH, CDR2 LQKENI. The J segment lost 2 bases and the V segment lost 2 bases, leaving 2 bases of the junction unmatched. The CDR3 contains 16 residues. The CDR3 DNA reads TGTGCCAGCTCACCAGGGACTAGCGGGCACACAGATACGCAGTATTTT. This sequence encodes CASSPGTSGHTDTQYF.

The CDR3 DNA reads as TGTGCCAGCAGCTTAGCTAGGGGACTCCACTACGAGCAGTACTTC. Protein product: CASSLARGLHYEQYF. The chain couples TRBV7-8 to TRBJ2-7; tentative D call: TRBD2 (6 bases). The length of the CDR3 is 15 residues. The germline V and J ends were trimmed by 0 bases and 3 bases, with 12 bases remaining between them. Germline CDR1 reads SGHVS; CDR2 reads FQNEAQ.

This clone was recorded only once. The gene calls are TRBV29-1 and TRBJ2-1; the match to TRBD1 covers 10 bases. The germline CDR1 and CDR2 sequences are SQVTM and ANQGSEA. The CDR3 has 14 amino acids. The J segment lost 6 bases and the V segment lost 6 bases, leaving 8 bases of the junction unmatched. The DNA for the CDR3 is TGCAGCGTACCGGGACAGGGGACCCCCAATGAGCAGTTCTTC. It translates to CSVPGQGTPNEQFF.

The chain uses TRBV19 and TRBJ1-5; D call uncertain. Looked up from germline, CDR1 is LNHDA and CDR2 is SQIVND (reference sequence). Trimming stripped 2 bases from V and 4 bases from J, with 9 bases between. This CDR3 has 14 amino acids. CDR3 sequence reads: CASSILSSNQPQHF. CDR3 nucleotides: TGTGCCAGTAGTATATTGAGTAGTAATCAGCCCCAGCATTTT.

The V and J genes are TRBV7-3 and TRBJ2-1, with 10 positions matching TRBD2. The V gene end was trimmed by 5 bases and the J gene end by 2 bases; junction bases not matched to a gene: 6. Germline-derived CDR1 and CDR2 are SGHTA and FQGTGA. The CDR3 covers 16 residues. The CDR3 region has the DNA TGTGCCAGCAGCCGCGAGCGGGAGGGCCCCTACAATGAGCAGTTCTTC. This gives the protein CASSREREGPYNEQFF.

V gene TRBV19 combines with J gene TRBJ2-1; D is uncertain. This CDR3 is 14 amino acids long. Germline CDR1 LNHDA, CDR2 SQIVND (reference sequence). V was pared by 6 bases and J by 4 bases, with 13 bases between. As DNA, the CDR3 is TGTGCCAGTAGGATTGTTTCAGGATACAATGAGCAGTTCTTC. The encoded protein is CASRIVSGYNEQFF.

J is TRBJ2-6 and V is TRBV19, with a tentative D call TRBD1 (6 bases). V lost 7 bases and J 2 bases, leaving 9 bases between the germline ends. Germline V gene data show CDR1 as LNHDA and CDR2 as SQIVND (reference sequence). The CDR3 has 14 amino acids. The CDR3 is CASTPGAGANVLTF. In nucleotides, the CDR3 is TGTGCCAGTACACCAGGGGCTGGGGCCAACGTCCTGACTTTC.

Here the CDR3 reads CASSRLAGGPNEQFF. CDR3 DNA sequence: TGTGCCAGCAGCAGACTAGCGGGAGGCCCCAATGAGCAGTTCTTC. V is TRBV7-3 and J is TRBJ2-1; 13 bases agree with TRBD2. This CDR3 is 15 amino acids long. CDR1 and CDR2 (germline): SGHTA, FQGTGA. The ends lost 5 bases at V and 6 bases at J; junction bases unmatched: 4.

V gene TRBV21-1 combines with J gene TRBJ2-7; TRBD1, the table's D call, lacks a check against the DNA. TRBV21-1 is designated a pseudogene. The CDR3 length is 13 residues. This chain's CDR3 is CASSKLGAHEQYF. CDR3 DNA: TGTGCCAGCAGCAAACTAGGGGCCCACGAGCAGTACTTC.

The CDR3 loop is CASSLSLRVAYNEQFF. The CDR3 DNA is TGTGCCAGCAGTTTATCGTTGAGGGTAGCGTACAATGAGCAGTTCTTC. The chain carries TRBV27 and TRBJ2-1, with TRBD2 as a possible D gene (5 bases). CDR1 is MNHEY, CDR2 SMNVEV, per germline (reference sequence). V gave up 0 bases and J gave up 4 bases, with 13 bases separating them. CDR3 size: 16 residues.

The chain uses TRBV7-9 and TRBJ2-7, with D maybe TRBD1 (5 bases). In germline, CDR1 is SEHNR, CDR2 FQNEAQ (reference sequence). This CDR3 comprises 16 residues. Trimming stripped 0 bases from V and 2 bases from J, with 14 bases between. CDR3 protein: CASSLAQTGTTYEQYF. The CDR3 coding sequence is TGTGCCAGCAGCTTAGCGCAAACAGGCACCACCTACGAGCAGTACTTC.

V gene TRBV9 combines with J gene TRBJ1-2; TRBD1 might be the D (6 bases). CDR3 length: 15 residues. Per germline, CDR1 SGDLS and CDR2 YYNGEE. The V end lost 4 bases, the J end lost 7 bases, and 20 bases lay between the germline ends. The DNA for the CDR3 is TGTGCCAGCAGCCCGAACCCCCACAGGGCCAGTGGCTACACCTTC. It translates to CASSPNPHRASGYTF.

This chain uses TRBV2 with TRBJ1-6; D gene uncertain. V was shortened by 4 bases and J by 7 bases, with 11 bases between the two germline ends. There are 14 residues in the CDR3. Germline CDR1 and CDR2: SNHLY and FYNNEI. The CDR3 nucleotides read TGTGCCAGCAGTGCCGGGTTGGAGAATTCACCCCTCCACTTT. Its protein is CASSAGLENSPLHF.

The J gene is TRBJ2-2, the V gene TRBV27; 9 bases line up with TRBD2. The germline gives CDR1 MNHEY, CDR2 SMNVEV (reference sequence). This CDR3 spans 14 amino acids. Germline trimming cut 6 bases from V and 7 bases from J; bases unmatched to any gene: 6. CDR3: CASRVAGVGGELFF. The CDR3 DNA is TGTGCCAGCAGGGTAGCGGGGGTGGGCGGGGAGCTGTTTTTT.

The chain has TRBV9 and TRBJ1-4; D not resolved. The CDR3 runs to 13 residues. V dropped 7 bases and J dropped 5 bases, with 12 bases sitting between them. CDR1 is SGDLS, CDR2 YYNGEE, per germline. CDR3 loop: CASQASPNEKLFF. The CDR3 nucleotides are TGTGCCAGCCAGGCAAGCCCAAATGAAAAACTGTTTTTT.

The sample holds a few counts of this clone. The chain carries TRBV5-4 and TRBJ2-5; the match to TRBD2 covers 7 bases. The CDR3 runs to 14 residues. Germline V gene data show CDR1 as SGHNT and CDR2 as YYREEE (reference sequence). The trim removed 4 bases at V and 3 bases at J, leaving 6 bases unmatched. CDR3 sequence reads: CASSGGGTEETQYF. CDR3 sequence (DNA): TGTGCCAGCAGCGGCGGGGGAACAGAAGAGACCCAGTACTTC.

The chain couples TRBV28 to TRBJ1-6; 7 nucleotides agree with TRBD1. The trim removed 4 bases at V and 2 bases at J, leaving 5 bases unmatched. This CDR3 comprises 16 residues. Germline V gives CDR1 MDHEN, CDR2 SYDVKM. CDR3 bases: TGTGCCAGCAGTTCAGGGGGGTTCCCCTATAATTCACCCCTCCACTTT. Translation gives CASSSGGFPYNSPLHF.

This sequence joins TRBV5-1 and TRBJ2-7; maybe TRBD1 (6 bases). Trimming took 0 bases from V and 2 from J, leaving 9 bases between them. This CDR3 is built from 14 residues. The germline V gene encodes CDR1 SGHRS and CDR2 YFSETQ. The CDR3 sequence: CASSLAGAAYEQYF. The CDR3 nucleotides are TGCGCCAGCAGCTTGGCAGGGGCGGCCTACGAGCAGTACTTC.

The chain carries TRBV18 and TRBJ2-1; 8 nucleotides align to TRBD2. The CDR3 is 14 residues long. Germline values: CDR1 KGHSH, CDR2 LQKENI. Losses at the gene ends were 3 bases for V and 6 bases for J; bases not matched to a gene: 4. In DNA form, the CDR3 reads TGTGCCAGCTCACCTGGAAGCGGGGGCAATGAGCAGTTCTTC. Amino acid sequence: CASSPGSGGNEQFF.

This chain links TRBV4-2 with TRBJ2-5; TRBD2 is a possible D gene (6 bases). Germline V gives CDR1 LGHNA, CDR2 YNFKEQ. The V end was cut by 2 bases, the J end by 1 base, with 11 bases between. The CDR3 consists of 15 residues. The CDR3 loop reads CASSQLPSVQETQYF. CDR3 sequence (DNA): TGTGCCAGCAGCCAACTGCCTAGCGTCCAAGAGACCCAGTACTTC.

V gene TRBV18 combines with J gene TRBJ2-2; D is ambiguous. Trimming shortened V by 3 bases and J by 4 bases, and 9 bases separated the two germline ends. The CDR3 is made up of 14 amino acids. The germline V gene has CDR1 KGHSH and CDR2 LQKENI. The CDR3 loop reads CASSPSPGTGELFF. Here the CDR3 DNA reads TGTGCCAGCTCACCCTCCCCGGGCACCGGGGAGCTGTTTTTT.

The chain links TRBV9 to TRBJ2-2; tentatively, D is TRBD2 (7 bases). The germline V gene encodes CDR1 SGDLS and CDR2 YYNGEE. V was shortened by 4 bases and J by 3 bases, with 13 bases between the two germline ends. The length of the CDR3 is 15 residues. CDR3 protein: CASSRAGADTGELFF. The CDR3 DNA is TGTGCCAGCAGCCGGGCGGGGGCGGACACCGGGGAGCTGTTTTTT.

This chain joins TRBV4-1 and TRBJ1-2; 7 bases are shared with TRBD1. Germline V lookup: CDR1 MGHRA, CDR2 YSYEKL. V was pared by 0 bases and J by 3 bases, with 4 bases of the junction left unmatched. The CDR3 is 15 amino acids. The CDR3 protein is CASSQERGGYYGYTF. CDR3 bases: TGCGCCAGCAGCCAAGAGAGAGGGGGCTACTATGGCTACACCTTC.

This chain joins TRBV7-2 and TRBJ2-5; 8 bases map to TRBD1. Trimming cost V 3 bases and J 0 bases; bases outside gene matches: 3. CDR1 and CDR2 from the germline V gene are SGHTA and FQGNSA. The CDR3 is 15 residues long. The DNA for the CDR3 is TGTGCCAGCAGCTTGCGGGGACAGGACCAAGAGACCCAGTACTTC. It yields the protein CASSLRGQDQETQYF.